What follows are 31 T cell receptor beta chains derived from one specimen sequenced in a study of T-cell reconstitution after alpha-beta-depleted transplantation in children. The library targeted TCRbeta and was prepared with unique molecular identifiers. Using its own MiXCR run on the PCR reads, TCRdb lists one record per CDR3 protein. There are fewer than 750,000 distinct CDR3 sequences in the sample; approximately 22% occur only once, and roughly 14% lies in the top ten. Specimen: PBMCs, mostly from graft donor cells, collected 360 days after TCRalphabeta/CD19-depleted stem cell transplant. All receptors derive from a boy under three years old who had a stem cell transplant for acute myeloid leukemia, so the T cells may come from the graft donor.

J is TRBJ1-4 and V is TRBV15, with a tentative D call TRBD1 (5 bases). Trimming took 4 bases from V and 8 from J, leaving 14 bases between them. The CDR3 spans 14 residues. Germline assignment: CDR1 LNHNV and CDR2 YYDKDF (reference sequence). CDR3 region: CATSTGHGEEKLFF. The CDR3 DNA reads TGTGCCACCAGCACCGGACATGGCGAGGAAAAACTGTTTTTT.

The chain employs TRBV6-2 or TRBV6-3 and TRBJ2-1; D possibly corresponds to TRBD1 (5 bases). The CDR3 loop spans 14 amino acids. Germline V lookup: CDR1 MNHEY, CDR2 SVGEGT. The V end was cut by 6 bases, the J end by 0 bases, with 9 bases between. CDR3 residues: CASRTDSSYNEQFF. The DNA for the CDR3 is TGTGCCAGCAGAACAGACAGCTCCTACAATGAGCAGTTCTTC.

This clonotype was seen at least ten times. The chain recombines TRBV20-1 with TRBJ1-1, with a tentative D call TRBD1 (6 bases). CDR3 length: 12 residues. Germline V gene sequence: CDR1 DFQATT, CDR2 SNEGSKA (reference sequence). Trimming pared 6 bases from V and 8 bases from J, leaving 16 bases between. The CDR3 DNA reads TGCAGTGCGGGGAGACAGGCCTTAGAAGCTTTCTTT. Protein: CSAGRQALEAFF.

This clonotype was observed at least ten times. The V gene is TRBV28, the J gene TRBJ1-5; D gene unclear. The CDR3 has 14 amino acids. V lost 3 bases and J lost 7, with 13 bases in between. The germline gives CDR1 MDHEN, CDR2 SYDVKM. The CDR3 DNA is TGTGCCAGCAGTTTTGAAGGATTTAGACAGCCCCAGCATTTT. Translating it yields CASSFEGFRQPQHF.

The CDR3, as DNA: TGTGCCAGCAGCTTAGGGGCCACCGGGACCCCTTCCTACAATGAGCAGTTCTTC. The encoded protein is CASSLGATGTPSYNEQFF. J is TRBJ2-1 and V is TRBV11-1; TRBD1 or TRBD2 may be the D gene (5 bases each). CDR3 length: 18 amino acids. V gave up 1 base and J gave up 1 base, with 17 bases separating them. Germline-derived CDR1 and CDR2 are SGHAT and FQDESV (reference sequence). The full variable domain, in which reference TRBV11-1 and TRBJ2-1 provide the parts outside the CDR3, is EAEVAQSPRYKITEKSQAVAFWCDPISGHATLYWYRQILGQGPELLVQFQDESVVDDSQLPKDRFSAERLKGVDSTLKIQPAELGDSAMYLCASSLGATGTPSYNEQFFGPGTRLTVL.

The chain combines TRBV7-3 with TRBJ2-2, with D unresolved. V was pared by 5 bases and J by 6 bases, with 7 bases between. This CDR3 has 12 residues. The germline V gene encodes CDR1 SGHTA and CDR2 FQGTGA. The CDR3 nucleotides are TGTGCCAGCAGCATCAGCGCCGGGGAGCTGTTTTTT. Translation gives CASSISAGELFF. The complete variable domain, with remaining parts taken from reference TRBV7-3 and TRBJ2-2, reads GAGVSQTPSNKVTEKGKYVELRCDPISGHTALYWYRQSLGQGPEFLIYFQGTGAADDSGLPNDRFFAVRPEGSVSTLKIQRTERGDSAVYLCASSISAGELFFGEGSRLTVL.

J is TRBJ2-1 and V is TRBV12-3 or TRBV12-4; D could derive from TRBD1 or TRBD2 (6 bases each). V was trimmed by 6 bases and J by 7 bases, leaving 16 bases between them. The CDR3 runs 14 residues. The DNA for the CDR3 is TGTGCCAGCAGAGAGGGGGGCTCTGGTAATGAGCAGTTCTTC. It yields the protein CASREGGSGNEQFF.

The chain carries TRBV6-5 and TRBJ2-7; D is ambiguous. Trimming cost V 0 bases and J 0 bases, with 12 bases left between them. Per the germline V gene, CDR1 is MNHEY and CDR2 is SVGAGI. This CDR3 has 16 residues. CDR3 in DNA: TGTGCCAGCAGTTACTCCTCCGGACCCCTCTCCTACGAGCAGTACTTC. Translated, it gives CASSYSSGPLSYEQYF.

This clonotype occurred many times. The chain has TRBV16 and TRBJ2-1; TRBD2 aligns across 11 bases. Germline lookup yields CDR1 KGHSY and CDR2 FQNENV. Trimming at V came to 2 bases and at J to 10 bases, leaving 10 bases not matched to a gene. The CDR3 length is 16 residues. The CDR3 coding sequence is TGTGCCAGCAGCCAAGGCACTACTAGCGGGGGAGACGAGCAGTTCTTC. Protein: CASSQGTTSGGDEQFF.

The rearrangement uses TRBV7-8 and TRBJ2-3; D may be TRBD1 or TRBD2 (5 bases each). The CDR3 extends over 17 amino acids. Trimming removed 2 bases at V and 0 bases at J, with 15 bases between. The germline V gene has CDR1 SGHVS and CDR2 FQNEAQ. The CDR3 reads CASSLTRGRESTDTQYF. As DNA, the CDR3 is TGTGCCAGCAGCTTAACCCGGGGCAGGGAAAGCACAGATACGCAGTATTTT.

This rearrangement joins TRBV7-9 to TRBJ2-7; no firm D call. The CDR3 spans 11 residues. Trimming pared 5 bases from V and 4 bases from J, leaving 6 bases between. Germline V gene sequence: CDR1 SEHNR, CDR2 FQNEAQ (reference sequence). The CDR3 loop is CASSVEYEQYF. Here the CDR3 DNA reads TGTGCCAGCAGCGTCGAGTACGAGCAGTACTTC.

This clonotype was recorded once. The rearrangement joins TRBV20-1 to TRBJ2-2; no reliable D call. CDR1 is DFQATT and CDR2 is SNEGSKA in the germline V gene (reference sequence). The V end lost 3 bases, the J end lost 8 bases, and 7 bases lay between the germline ends. The CDR3 covers 11 residues. CDR3 bases: TGCAGTGCTAGGACGAGGGGGGAGCTGTTTTTT. It specifies CSARTRGELFF.

In this sample, this clonotype turned up a few times. The rearrangement links TRBV7-2 to TRBJ2-1; D is uncertain. With 1 base removed from V and 0 bases from J, the gap between germline ends came to 13 bases. The germline V gene encodes CDR1 SGHTA and CDR2 FQGNSA. CDR3 length: 17 amino acids. CDR3 sequence (DNA): TGTGCCAGCAGCTTAGTGGGTGGGTTGAGCTCCTACAATGAGCAGTTCTTC. Encoded protein: CASSLVGGLSSYNEQFF.

This clonotype was detected many times. The rearrangement links TRBV5-1 to TRBJ1-1; 8 bases fit TRBD1. This CDR3 is built from 13 residues. Germline loops: CDR1 SGHRS, CDR2 YFSETQ. With 5 bases clipped from V and 7 bases from J, the junction kept 7 bases outside the gene matches. CDR3 coding DNA: TGCGCCAGCAGACAGACAGGGGTCGATGAAGCTTTCTTT. The encoded protein is CASRQTGVDEAFF.

This chain uses TRBV6-1 with TRBJ1-1; weak D call: TRBD1 (5 bases). The CDR3 has 15 amino acids. Between the trimmed V and J ends, which lost 2 bases and 4 bases, there was a span of 14 bases. Per the germline V gene, CDR1 is MNHNS and CDR2 is SASEGT. The CDR3 nucleotides read TGTGCCAGCAGTGAAATCGACAGTCTCGTCACTGAAGCTTTCTTT. It encodes CASSEIDSLVTEAFF.

This clonotype was found many times. The chain carries TRBV3-1 and TRBJ2-2, with D perhaps matching TRBD2 (6 bases). The germline gives CDR1 LGHDT, CDR2 YNNKEL (reference sequence). V lost 4 bases, J lost 4 bases, and 13 bases lay in between. CDR3 length equals 15 residues. The CDR3 loop reads CASSPRLGGTGELFF. CDR3 nucleotides: TGTGCCAGCAGCCCCCGACTAGGAGGCACCGGGGAGCTGTTTTTT.

The chain couples TRBV27 to TRBJ2-3; D remains ambiguous. Per germline, CDR1 MNHEY and CDR2 SMNVEV (reference sequence). V lost 3 bases, J lost 0 bases, and 13 bases lay in between. The CDR3 has 16 residues. This chain's CDR3 is CASSLLRYTSTDTQYF. In nucleotides, the CDR3 is TGTGCCAGCAGTTTGCTCCGATACACTAGCACAGATACGCAGTATTTT.

This chain connects TRBV25-1 to TRBJ2-1, with D possibly matching TRBD2 (5 bases). Trimming shortened V by 7 bases and J by 10 bases, and 20 bases separated the two germline ends. The CDR3 covers 14 residues. Germline V CDR1 and CDR2: MGHDK, SYGVNS. CDR3 residues: CASNRGESREEQFF. DNA for the CDR3: TGTGCCAGCAATCGGGGAGAGAGTCGGGAAGAGCAGTTCTTC.

The gene calls are TRBV20-1 and TRBJ1-2, with D perhaps matching TRBD1 (6 bases). CDR3 size: 14 residues. V was trimmed by 0 bases and J by 8 bases, leaving 16 bases between them. Germline CDR1 DFQATT, CDR2 SNEGSKA (reference sequence). CDR3 sequence reads: CSARDWGGSRGYTF. Here the CDR3 DNA reads TGCAGTGCTAGAGATTGGGGGGGCTCAAGGGGCTACACCTTC.

The genes are TRBV3-1 and TRBJ1-1; D is unclear. Germline V gene data show CDR1 as LGHDT and CDR2 as YNNKEL (reference sequence). V was cut by 1 base and J by 3 bases, with 12 bases left in between. The CDR3 runs to 15 residues. CDR3 in DNA: TGTGCCAGCAGCCAAGGGAACCACGGGCACACTGAAGCTTTCTTT. This codes for CASSQGNHGHTEAFF.

At least ten counts were recorded for this clonotype. V is TRBV12-3 or TRBV12-4 and J is TRBJ1-1; D gene unclear. Trimming pared 6 bases from V and 0 bases from J, leaving 5 bases between. CDR3 length: 12 residues. In DNA, the CDR3 is TGTGCCAGCAGGACCTTGAACACTGAAGCTTTCTTT. The encoded protein is CASRTLNTEAFF.

This clonotype was recorded at least ten times. The V gene is TRBV20-1, the J gene TRBJ2-5, with D possibly matching TRBD2 (6 bases). V gave up 6 bases and J gave up 9 bases, with 20 bases separating them. The CDR3 extends over 13 amino acids. Germline values: CDR1 DFQATT, CDR2 SNEGSKA (reference sequence). The CDR3 nucleotides read TGCAGTGCCGAGAGGGACTCCTTAAGGGCCCAGTACTTC. This codes for CSAERDSLRAQYF.

The chain has TRBV6-1 and TRBJ2-2; 8 bases line up with TRBD2. Germline lookup yields CDR1 MNHNS and CDR2 SASEGT. The CDR3 sequence is 14 residues long. V dropped 7 bases and J dropped 3; count of bases not matched to a gene: 4. This CDR3 is CASTSGGDTGELFF. The CDR3 nucleotides read TGTGCCAGCACCAGCGGGGGAGACACCGGGGAGCTGTTTTTT.

This sequence joins TRBV5-1 and TRBJ1-4; tentative D call: TRBD1 (5 bases). Trimming shortened V by 0 bases and J by 5 bases, and 11 bases separated the two germline ends. The CDR3 spans 15 residues. Germline CDR1 SGHRS, CDR2 YFSETQ. The CDR3 nucleotides read TGCGCCAGCAGCTTGGGAGACAGTCTAAATGAAAAACTGTTTTTT. Its translation is CASSLGDSLNEKLFF. The complete variable domain, with remaining parts taken from reference TRBV5-1 and TRBJ1-4, reads KAGVTQTPRYLIKTRGQQVTLSCSPISGHRSVSWYQQTPGQGLQFLFEYFSETQRNKGNFPGRFSGRQFSNSRSEMNVSTLELGDSALYLCASSLGDSLNEKLFFGSGTQLSVL.

This clonotype was found many times. The chain's CDR3 is CASSLDGGRQKKFF. As DNA, the CDR3 is TGTGCCAGCAGCTTAGACGGGGGGAGGCAAAAGAAGTTCTTC. V usage is TRBV7-2 and J usage is TRBJ2-1; 7 positions match TRBD2. CDR1 SGHTA and CDR2 FQGNSA come from the germline V gene. CDR3 length: 14 amino acids. Germline trimming cut 1 base from V and 14 bases from J; bases unmatched to any gene: 11.

This clonotype has at least ten counts. V and J are TRBV21-1 and TRBJ2-2; the table calls TRBD1, which could not be checked here. TRBV21-1 is designated a pseudogene. This CDR3 contains 19 residues. The CDR3 DNA reads as TGTGCCAGCAGCAATCGACCGATTTCCGGGACAGGGGGATCCGGGGAGCTGTTTTTT. As protein: CASSNRPISGTGGSGELFF.

Many counts were recorded for this clonotype. The V and J genes are TRBV29-1 and TRBJ2-7, with D possibly being TRBD1 (5 bases). This CDR3 is 14 amino acids long. Germline assignment: CDR1 SQVTM and CDR2 ANQGSEA. The germline V and J ends were trimmed by 4 bases and 0 bases, with 13 bases remaining between them. The CDR3 bases are TGCAGCGTTGGTAGGAAGGGGCTCTCCTACGAGCAGTACTTC. This encodes CSVGRKGLSYEQYF.

The chain joins TRBV12-3 or TRBV12-4 to TRBJ2-7; D gene uncertain. Deletions cut 5 bases from V and 2 bases from J, with 10 bases between. The CDR3 is 13 residues long. The CDR3 sequence: CASSVANAYEQYV. In DNA form, the CDR3 reads TGTGCCAGCAGTGTTGCGAACGCCTACGAGCAGTACGTC.

This clonotype has only one observation. The chain combines TRBV6-1 with TRBJ2-5, with no clear D. This CDR3 comprises 14 residues. The V gene's germline CDR1 is MNHNS and CDR2 SASEGT. The V end lost 6 bases, the J end lost 5 bases, and 16 bases lay between the germline ends. The CDR3 is CASSWGPKSETQYF. The CDR3 bases are TGTGCCAGCAGCTGGGGTCCGAAGTCGGAGACCCAGTACTTC.

The genes are TRBV20-1 and TRBJ2-2, with 7 positions matching TRBD2. Germline assignment: CDR1 DFQATT and CDR2 SNEGSKA (reference sequence). V shed 0 bases, J shed 0 bases, and the junction held 7 bases outside the gene matches. The CDR3 has 17 amino acids. The CDR3 bases are TGCAGTGCTAGAGATCGAGCTAGCGGAGCGAACACCGGGGAGCTGTTTTTT. Translating gives CSARDRASGANTGELFF.

The chain uses TRBV12-3 or TRBV12-4 and TRBJ2-5, with D tentatively TRBD1 or TRBD2 (5 bases each). Trimming removed 2 bases at V and 4 bases at J, with 20 bases between. The CDR3 runs 17 residues. The CDR3 here is CASSLYGWGRRGETQYF. Here the CDR3 DNA reads TGTGCCAGCAGTTTATATGGGTGGGGACGACGGGGAGAGACCCAGTACTTC.